This T cell receptor beta chain stems from a study of T cell responses to AZD1222 COVID-19 vaccine. Clones were read by immunoSEQ multiplex PCR, and TCRdb kept only the in-frame ones, dropping some. The sample consists of 160,000 or so clones, approximately 87% of them appearing once. The CDR3 contains 14 residues. The germline gives CDR1 SNHLY, CDR2 FYNNEI. Trimming at V came to 8 bases and at J to 5 bases, leaving 6 bases not matched to a gene. This TCR derives from an adult who received the AZD1222 COVID-19 vaccine. This sample comprised peripheral blood, obtained 28 days after the second AZD1222 dose. This chain connects TRBV2 to TRBJ2-2, with TRBD1 matching 9 bases. The CDR3 loop is CASSGQGLTGELFF. The CDR3 DNA reads TGTGCCAGCTCGGGACAGGGCCTGACCGGGGAGCTGTTTTTT.